The 21 T cell receptor beta chains reported below all come from one sample, sequenced in a study of molecular identifiers for immune sequencing clone quantification. One entry per CDR3 protein, called by TCRdb with MiXCR from the PCR reads. The sample records about 40,000 distinct CDR3 sequences, 24% being singletons. Sequencing was done on a sample of naive CD8+ T cells from blood, with Jurkat cell RNA spiked in. Noted subset: FACS-sorted CD8+CD4-CCR7+CD45RA+ naive T cells. The receptors shown here come from a human donor in good health. Some libraries in this study had Jurkat cell RNA spiked in.

A few counts support this clonotype. V gene TRBV19 combines with J gene TRBJ2-7; maybe TRBD2 (6 bases). Germline V gene sequence: CDR1 LNHDA, CDR2 SQIVND (reference sequence). The length of the CDR3 is 14 residues. V was clipped by 0 bases and J by 1 base, with 7 bases between them. In DNA, the CDR3 is TGTGCCAGTAGTATAGAGGGGAGGTCCTACGAGCAGTACTTC. Translating it yields CASSIEGRSYEQYF.

This clonotype was recorded many times. The rearrangement uses TRBV5-5 and TRBJ2-7, with D hard to call. Germline CDR1 reads SGHKS; CDR2 reads YYEKEE (reference sequence). V lost 0 bases, J lost 0 bases, and 13 bases lay in between. This CDR3 has 16 amino acids. The CDR3 DNA reads TGTGCCAGCAGCTTGGATCCGGAACGCAGCTCCTACGAGCAGTACTTC. It codes for CASSLDPERSSYEQYF.

The V and J genes are TRBV7-3 and TRBJ2-2; TRBD2 is a possible D gene (6 bases). Trimming left V 5 bases short and J 3 bases short, with 13 bases between. Germline CDR1 and CDR2: SGHTA and FQGTGA. The CDR3 length is 15 residues. The CDR3 region has the DNA TGTGCCAGCAGCCCTTTGCGGGATTACACCGGGGAGCTGTTTTTT. This gives the protein CASSPLRDYTGELFF.

This clonotype counts as medium-sized (0.01 to 0.1%). The rearrangement links TRBV20-1 to TRBJ2-7; 9 nucleotides align to TRBD1. This CDR3 has 14 amino acids. V was clipped by 4 bases and J by 3 bases; unmatched bases: 7. Germline CDR1 DFQATT, CDR2 SNEGSKA (reference sequence). CDR3 nucleotide sequence: TGCAGTGCTATCCGGGTGGGACAGGGCTACGAGCAGTACTTC. Amino acids: CSAIRVGQGYEQYF.

In its sample, this clonotype was seen a few times. V and J are TRBV29-1 and TRBJ2-2; D remains ambiguous. CDR1 is SQVTM and CDR2 is ANQGSEA in the germline V gene. V lost 4 bases, J lost 3 bases, and 6 bases lay in between. This CDR3 contains 12 residues. The CDR3 protein is CSVVWDTGELFF. CDR3 nucleotides: TGCAGCGTTGTGTGGGACACCGGGGAGCTGTTTTTT.

This clonotype was observed many times. The rearrangement links TRBV20-1 to TRBJ2-2; no reliable D call. Germline CDR1 and CDR2: DFQATT and SNEGSKA (reference sequence). There are 13 residues in the CDR3. V was pared by 1 base and J by 6 bases, with 9 bases between. As DNA, the CDR3 is TGCAGTGCTAGAGTTAAACTGGCCGGGGAGCTGTTTTTT. Translation gives CSARVKLAGELFF.

This clonotype is classed as medium-sized. The chain employs TRBV2 and TRBJ2-3, with 11 positions matching TRBD2. CDR3 length equals 15 residues. CDR1 is SNHLY and CDR2 is FYNNEI in the germline V gene. J gave up 4 bases and V 6 bases, and 6 bases lay outside the gene matches. CDR3 region: CASSLTSGIADTQYF. The CDR3 nucleotides read TGTGCCAGCAGCCTGACTAGCGGGATAGCAGATACGCAGTATTTT. The full variable domain, in which reference TRBV2 and TRBJ2-3 provide the parts outside the CDR3, is EPEVTQTPSHQVTQMGQEVILRCVPISNHLYFYWYRQILGQKVEFLVSFYNNEISEKSEIFDDQFSVERPDGSNFTLKIRSTKLEDSAMYFCASSLTSGIADTQYFGPGTRLTVL.

In its sample, this clonotype was seen many times. J is TRBJ2-3 and V is TRBV20-1, with D tentatively TRBD1 (6 bases). V was clipped by 3 bases and J by 3 bases, with 10 bases between them. Germline-derived CDR1 and CDR2 are DFQATT and SNEGSKA (reference sequence). The CDR3 length is 13 residues. In DNA, the CDR3 is TGCAGTGCTAGGGACAGCCTTACAGATACGCAGTATTTT. Translated, it gives CSARDSLTDTQYF.

In this sample, this clonotype turned up a few times. The chain employs TRBV27 and TRBJ1-1; TRBD1 might be the D (5 bases). The V end was cut by 5 bases, the J end by 5 bases, with 15 bases between. The CDR3 is made up of 14 amino acids. Germline V gene sequence: CDR1 MNHEY, CDR2 SMNVEV (reference sequence). CDR3 loop: CASSPGTRGTEAFF. The CDR3 DNA is TGTGCCAGCAGTCCTGGGACCCGAGGGACTGAAGCTTTCTTT.

The chain uses TRBV4-3 and TRBJ2-4; 12 bases align to TRBD2. CDR3 length: 17 amino acids. Germline CDR1 is LGHNA and CDR2 is YSLEER. With V trimmed by 1 base and J by 8 bases, 9 bases remained unmatched. DNA for the CDR3: TGCGCCAGCAGCCAAGCCACTAGCGGGAGGTCCGGGGACATTCAGTACTTC. Its translation is CASSQATSGRSGDIQYF.

This clonotype was counted many times. The genes are TRBV4-3 and TRBJ2-3; 9 bases line up with TRBD2. The trim removed 3 bases at V and 5 bases at J, leaving 9 bases unmatched. Looked up from germline, CDR1 is LGHNA and CDR2 is YSLEER. The CDR3 is 16 residues long. This CDR3 is CASSQGTSRRIDTQYF. The CDR3 coding sequence is TGCGCCAGCAGCCAGGGGACTAGCAGGAGAATAGATACGCAGTATTTT.

This clonotype was seen many times. The rearrangement links TRBV6-6 to TRBJ2-3; tentatively, D is TRBD2 (5 bases). With 0 bases removed from V and 6 bases from J, the gap between germline ends came to 10 bases. The CDR3 extends over 14 amino acids. The germline gives CDR1 MNHNY, CDR2 SVGAGI (reference sequence). Here the CDR3 reads CASSYSTGFDTQYF. Written as DNA, the CDR3 is TGTGCCAGCAGTTACTCCACGGGGTTCGATACGCAGTATTTT.

This clonotype was seen repeatedly, ten times or more. The chain combines TRBV20-1 with TRBJ2-1, with D maybe TRBD1 (5 bases). The germline gives CDR1 DFQATT, CDR2 SNEGSKA (reference sequence). The CDR3 totals 14 residues. The ends were cut back, 2 bases at V and 2 bases at J, with 10 bases in the middle. The CDR3 protein is CSARLRTPYNEQFF. The CDR3 coding sequence is TGCAGTGCTAGACTGCGGACACCCTACAATGAGCAGTTCTTC.

In the case of this clonotype: This could be a read error, since a much larger clone is one nucleotide away. The rearrangement links TRBV27 to TRBJ2-5, with D possibly matching TRBD2 (5 bases). V was trimmed by 2 bases and J by 5 bases, leaving 9 bases between them. Germline V lookup: CDR1 MNHEY, CDR2 SMNVEV (reference sequence). There are 13 residues in the CDR3. This CDR3 is CASSLKGVETQYF. The CDR3 nucleotides read TGTGCCAGCAGTTTAAAGGGAGTTGAGACCCAGTACTTC.

To note about this clonotype: A read error may account for a junction end that differs from germline. The J gene is TRBJ2-5, the V gene TRBV11-3; D not certain. Per the germline V gene, CDR1 is SGHNT and CDR2 is YENEEA. The length of the CDR3 is 13 residues. This CDR3 reads CASSSYNQETPYF. CDR3 in DNA: TGTGCCAGCAGCTCCTACAACCAAGAGACCCCGTACTTC.

The J gene is TRBJ2-7, the V gene TRBV19; 11 positions agree with TRBD1. CDR1 LNHDA and CDR2 SQIVND come from the germline V gene (reference sequence). The CDR3 consists of 16 residues. After removal of 2 bases from V and 6 bases from J, the junction contained 9 bases not matched to a gene. The DNA for the CDR3 is TGTGCCAGTAGTATACTCCCGGGACAGGGGGATTTCGAGCAGTACTTC. Translated, it gives CASSILPGQGDFEQYF.

The table lists this clonotype with a few counts. The chain is built from TRBV28 and TRBJ2-7; 7 bases fit TRBD2. The CDR3 has 15 amino acids. The V segment lost 4 bases and the J segment 6 bases; nucleotides outside the gene matches: 12. Germline loops: CDR1 MDHEN, CDR2 SYDVKM. CDR3 sequence (DNA): TGTGCCAGCAGTTCCCCGGGTAGCGGGCCCTGCGAGCAGTACTTC. Residues: CASSSPGSGPCEQYF.

This clonotype was recorded at least ten times. The chain has TRBV19 and TRBJ2-3; 7 nucleotides align to TRBD1. Germline V gene lookup returns CDR1 LNHDA and CDR2 SQIVND (reference sequence). The J segment lost 4 bases and the V segment lost 7 bases, leaving 5 bases of the junction unmatched. The CDR3 sequence is 13 residues long. This CDR3 reads CASKNRGADTQYF. Written as DNA, the CDR3 is TGTGCCAGTAAGAACAGGGGAGCAGATACGCAGTATTTT.

This clonotype was recorded a few times. The chain recombines TRBV13 with TRBJ2-3; D may be TRBD2 (5 bases). Germline loops: CDR1 PRHDT, CDR2 FYEKMQ (reference sequence). Trimming removed 11 bases from V and 4 bases from J, with 19 bases in between. This CDR3 spans 14 amino acids. The CDR3 protein is CAGRTGSGSDTQYF. The CDR3 DNA is TGTGCCGGCCGAACGGGGTCTGGCTCAGATACGCAGTATTTT.

To note about this clonotype: With a much larger clone just one base away, this may be a read error. This chain links TRBV12-3 or TRBV12-4 with TRBJ2-5, with D unclear. There are 13 residues in the CDR3. This CDR3 reads CASSLGPQGTQYF. In DNA form, the CDR3 reads TGTGCCAGCAGTTTAGGGCCCCAAGGGACCCAGTACTTC.

The chain is built from TRBV11-2 and TRBJ2-7; 10 nucleotides match TRBD1. The J segment lost 3 bases and the V segment lost 5 bases, leaving 4 bases of the junction unmatched. CDR1 is SGHAT, CDR2 FQNNGV, per germline. The CDR3 spans 14 residues. DNA for the CDR3: TGTGCCAGCAGCCTAGGGGACAGGGGCTACGAGCAGTACTTC. It specifies CASSLGDRGYEQYF. The full variable domain, in which reference TRBV11-2 and TRBJ2-7 provide the parts outside the CDR3, is EAGVAQSPRYKIIEKRQSVAFWCNPISGHATLYWYQQILGQGPKLLIQFQNNGVVDDSQLPKDRFSAERLKGVDSTLKIQPAKLEDSAVYLCASSLGDRGYEQYFGPGTRLTVT.